This T cell receptor beta chain was identified during a study of cytomegalovirus exposure and HLA in healthy donors (dated by TCRdb to between 2016 and 2019). About the investigation overall: In an earlier analysis of 587 of the donors, around 300 Gb of sequence data and some 120 million unique TCR beta sequences from approximately 180 million T cells were reported. About 280 gigabases of sequencing data and tens of millions of unique TCR sequences were included in an early release covering 550 to 650 HLA-typed donors. Among the approximately 430 genotyped donors, approximately 81% belonged to the genetic ancestry cluster associated with self-reported Caucasian donors. The study was designed to test whether signatures of past pathogen exposure could be identified by cataloging public T cell receptors. The study used immunosequencing to profile the T cell repertoires of several hundred subjects and linked those repertoires to cytomegalovirus serostatus. A separate validation cohort of some 130 different subjects was used in addition to the roughly 720-subject first cohort. To predict cytomegalovirus infection status, the study brought together high-throughput TCR immunosequencing, statistical association of individual TCRs with disease status, and machine learning. A later analysis re-examined previously published TCR beta repertoires from just over 650 donors and added high-resolution HLA genotyping to investigate patterns of TCR occurrence. The later analysis used no new phenotypic data to find candidate immune exposures, relying instead on TCR beta sequences and their occurrence across donors. In an earlier analysis of a few hundred of the donors, high-throughput TCR beta sequencing was used to judge whether each TCR beta V gene segment behaved as functional or pseudogenic. Donor age, sex, ethnicity and CMV serostatus were compiled alongside the repertoire data. In a later genetic analysis, genome-wide SNP genotypes for about 55% of the roughly 670 donors were used, and that subset was treated as a discovery cohort. All discovery cohort repertoires had been generated using a single sequencing platform. HLA typing included class I and class II loci at four-digit resolution. Typing coverage varied by locus: 629-630 donors for A, B, C, DRB1 and DQB1; approximately 500 for DQA1; over 600 for DPA1; around 490 for DPB1. About 5 DR-DQ haplotypes were handled as single units for association and clustering, since linkage in the cohort was strong. Across approximately 420 genotyped donors of the cohort, an average of about 250,000 unique TCR beta nucleotide sequences per donor were sequenced, and approximately 17% of those sequences were non-productive. Study-wide conclusions, independent of this receptor: In a later analysis, several top co-occurrence clusters were reported to appear linked to parvovirus B19, influenza, CMV and Epstein-Barr virus. The authors suggested that the approach could potentially be generalized to other disease states and immunological phenotypes. Because some donors lacked HLA typing at each locus, the association tests relied only on the typed subset. In a later analysis, HLA-associated TCR beta chains showed more clonal expansion and lower generation probabilities than non-associated chains that were equally common. Because counts were too low, under 20 rarely observed V segments, including chromosome 9 orphons, were left out of the earlier analysis of 587 of the donors. Assigning TCR associations to individual alleles was difficult when HLA alleles, especially DR and DQ, strongly co-occurred. In a later analysis, most CMV-associated TCR beta chains were found to appear HLA-restricted, with HLA associations seemingly driven largely by CMV exposure. Three of the identified cytomegalovirus-associated TCR beta chains were confirmed in vitro to be specific for cytomegalovirus antigens. A later genetic analysis reported fewer N-insertions in productive TCRs among donors in an Asian-associated ancestry cluster than the roughly 700-donor mean. In a later analysis, TCR association rates were found to vary across HLA loci, with the most associated TCRs seen for DRB1 alleles and the fewest for HLA-C alleles. This cohort had only TCR beta chains sequenced, and the lack of alpha or paired-chain data limited which features could be detected. Most TCR sequences were observed very rarely across donors, whereas some public TCRs were present in many individuals. The presence/absence analyses assumed that sequencing depth was roughly uniform across donors, and that assumption may not be true. Broadly in line with IMGT annotations, most TCR beta V segments showed up in productive rearrangements about 87% or about 30% of the time in an earlier analysis of 450 to 750 of the donors. V-gene and J-gene trimming of TCR beta chains was associated with a missense DCLRE1C variant in a later genetic analysis, and the association was replicated in an independent cohort. Cytomegalovirus status was reported to be diagnosed by the classifier with high specificity and sensitivity in both the original and validation cohorts. The study listed approximately 150 TCR beta chains as associated with cytomegalovirus. In a later analysis, 16,951 TCR beta sequences were associated with specific HLA alleles at a false discovery rate of 0.05. A cluster of highly shared sequence variants was judged likely to be a technical artifact of the sequencing pipeline. Linkage disequilibrium might explain the correlated functional status among segregating V segments, but an unknown experimental factor could not be ruled out. The only immune exposure information available for the cohort was CMV serostatus. A further reported finding was that TCR beta sequences accurately predicted the HLA-A and HLA-B alleles for most subjects in the first cohort. Some IMGT-functional V segments, including TRBV6-2 and TRBV6-3, could not be distinguished by the 87-base-pair reads and were therefore excluded.

The cohort consisted of more than 650 healthy bone marrow donors. All cohort members were sampled while nominally healthy, although unrecorded immune exposures were likely present. The donor was CMV seronegative and was included in the group of under 450 seronegative cohort members. Every donor gave a peripheral blood sample, and the peripheral blood mononuclear cells from that sample were used for TCR beta sequencing. Genomic DNA was extracted from the blood cell samples with the Qiagen DNeasy Blood Extraction Kit. The CDR1 and CDR2 encoded by the germline V gene (reference sequence) are SEHNR and FQNEAQ. From cysteine to phenylalanine, the CDR3 is 15 amino acids long. Only the CDR3 DNA stays, 45 bases, in frame from base 1. A distance of 15 bases separates the germline ends of V and J, which lose 5 bases and 5 bases respectively. Library preparation employed the immunoSEQ multiplex PCR assay. For the multiplex PCR, a mixture combining 60 forward primers for TCR Vbeta segments and 13 reverse primers for TCR Jbeta segments was used. The CDR3 region of rearranged TCR beta genes was amplified from genomic DNA by a multiplex PCR assay. The amplified TCR beta libraries were sequenced on the Illumina HiSeq System as 87-base-pair reads. The authors' pipeline ran thus. In a later analysis, tens of millions of unique TCR beta chains were counted across the roughly 670 repertoires, and about 10 million of these chains were shared by at least two donors. Raw reads were error-corrected and collapsed into unique sequences with a nearest-neighbor algorithm that merged closely related sequences to remove PCR and sequencing errors. Alignment of CDR3 sequences to IMGT reference sequences was used to assign V, D and J gene segments. For a sequence to be retained, a match of at least six nucleotides to both a V gene segment and a J gene segment was required. A rearrangement was called productive if the CDR3 had no stop codons and remained in frame with V and J, and every other rearrangement was called non-productive. CDR3 was defined by IMGT convention, running from the second conserved V-encoded cysteine to the conserved J-encoded phenylalanine. Sequences without an unambiguous match to a single V gene segment were excluded from the earlier analysis of about 600 of the donors. In an earlier analysis of several hundred of the donors, V segments were called functional above 56.7% productive rearrangements and were called segregating when the between-donor standard deviation exceeded 5%. A statistical classification framework was built for diagnosing cytomegalovirus status from the catalog of TCR beta chain sequences. In a later analysis, V and J genes were assigned by comparing TCR nucleotide sequences against IMGT/GENE-DB human TR gene sequences. Using the TCRdist pipeline, a later analysis assigned CDR3 sequences along with most-parsimonious VDJ recombination scenarios. A later analysis defined each TCR beta chain by its CDR3 amino acid sequence plus V-gene family, and excluded reads lacking a unique V-gene family. In a later analysis, some 600 highly shared, low-generation-probability nucleotide sequences were removed to address suspected cross-contamination and a sequencing artifact. In a later analysis, a clonal expansion index for each public chain was calculated from normalized within-repertoire ranks of inferred template counts. In a later analysis, generation probabilities were computed with a VDJ recombination model fitted to out-of-frame rearrangements, and the resulting probabilities were checked against IGoR. Hypergeometric tests were used in a later analysis to score TCR-TCR, TCR-HLA and TCR-CMV co-occurrence, with a repertoire-size bias correction applied to the TCR pairs. To estimate false discovery rates, a later analysis permuted the HLA or CMV assignments 20 times. In a later analysis, co-occurring TCRs were grouped using DBSCAN, and TCRdist sequence similarity was added for clustering within HLA-allele-positive subsets. Repertoires with fewer than 30,000 or more than 120,000 public chains were left out of co-occurrence clustering, as were several repertoires with anomalous nucleotide sharing. TCRdb obtained this table from immuneACCESS and retained in-frame rearrangements with V and J assigned. These tables miss some clones; where compared with another copy, unresolved V genes account for less than half of the shortfall, and the remainder is unexplained. Clonal size and the V and J genes are those of that table, whereas D and trimming came from the DNA. The sample table gives approximately 54,000 clones. Approximately 6.8% of the sample rests with the top ten.

A word on this clone: Its antigen target is currently unknown.

Input material: PBMCs. The chain was built from TRBV7-9 and TRBJ1-4, with TRBD1 tentatively as D gene (5 bases match). The TCR was taken from a woman in her thirties or forties in good health and CMV-seronegative. The CDR3 has the sequence CASSDPTASNEKLFF. The DNA sequence reads TGTGCCAGCAGCGACCCGACAGCAAGCAATGAAAAACTGTTTTTT.